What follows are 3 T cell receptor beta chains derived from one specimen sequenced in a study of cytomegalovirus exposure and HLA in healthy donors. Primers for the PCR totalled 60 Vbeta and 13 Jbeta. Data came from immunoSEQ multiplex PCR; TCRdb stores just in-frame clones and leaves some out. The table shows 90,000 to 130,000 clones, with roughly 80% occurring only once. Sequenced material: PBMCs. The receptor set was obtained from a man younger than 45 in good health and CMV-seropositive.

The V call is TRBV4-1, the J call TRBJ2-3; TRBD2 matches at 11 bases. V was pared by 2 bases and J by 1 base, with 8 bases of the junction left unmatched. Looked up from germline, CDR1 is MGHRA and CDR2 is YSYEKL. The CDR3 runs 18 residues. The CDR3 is CASSQLAGGPGGTDTQYF. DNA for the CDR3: TGCGCCAGCAGCCAACTAGCGGGGGGCCCGGGAGGCACAGATACGCAGTATTTT.

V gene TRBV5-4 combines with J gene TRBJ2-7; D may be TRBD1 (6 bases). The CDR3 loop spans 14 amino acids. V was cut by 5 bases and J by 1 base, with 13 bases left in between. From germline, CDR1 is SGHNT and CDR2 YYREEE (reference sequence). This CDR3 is CASSLTGESYEQYF. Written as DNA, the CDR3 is TGTGCCAGCAGTCTGACAGGAGAATCCTACGAGCAGTACTTC.

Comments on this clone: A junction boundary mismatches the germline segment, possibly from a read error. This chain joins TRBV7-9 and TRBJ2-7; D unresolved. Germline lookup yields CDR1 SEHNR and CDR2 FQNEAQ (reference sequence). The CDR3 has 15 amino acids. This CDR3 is CASSPDEGPRYEQYF. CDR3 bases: TGCGCCAGCAGCCCCGACGAAGGCCCTAGGTACGAGCAGTACTTC.